This T cell receptor (beta chain) is from a study of siplizumab effects on memory and regulatory T cells. Study findings and constraints: It was not possible to assign a naive or memory phenotype to roughly 80-96% of proliferating CD4+ or CD8+ clones. Memory cells seemed less diverse than naive T cells, which also seemed major contributors to the alloresponse. Unstimulated subsets were the mapping target of only a minor fraction of alloreactive clones.

Around 100,000 TCR templates underwent assay in every sample. Sequenced by immunoSEQ multiplex PCR; TCRdb stores in-frame clones only, minus some. The sample shows about 82,000 clones, 80% to 90% of them seen only once. Remarks on this clone: Its specificity is not known.

CDR1 is SQVTM, CDR2 ANQGSEA, per germline. V lost 6 bases, J lost 5 bases, and 13 bases lay in between. This CDR3 is built from 12 residues. Sequenced sample: Tregs sorted from blood. The receptor's source is a human donor in good health. V gene TRBV29-1 combines with J gene TRBJ2-5; D may be TRBD1 or TRBD2 (5 bases each). CDR3 DNA: TGCAGCGTCCGTGGGTGGGGGGAGACCCAGTACTTC. This translates into CSVRGWGETQYF.